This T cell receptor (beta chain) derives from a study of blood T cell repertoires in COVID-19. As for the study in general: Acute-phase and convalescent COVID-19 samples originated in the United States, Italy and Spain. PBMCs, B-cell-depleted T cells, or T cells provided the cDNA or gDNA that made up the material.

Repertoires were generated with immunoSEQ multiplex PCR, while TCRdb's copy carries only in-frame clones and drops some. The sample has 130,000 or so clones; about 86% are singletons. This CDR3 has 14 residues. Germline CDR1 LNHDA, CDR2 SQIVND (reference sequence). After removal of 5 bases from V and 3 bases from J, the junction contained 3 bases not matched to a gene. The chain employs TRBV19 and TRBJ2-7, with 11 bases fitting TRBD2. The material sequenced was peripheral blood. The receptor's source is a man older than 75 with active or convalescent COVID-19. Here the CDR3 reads CASSLLAGDYEQYF. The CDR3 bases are TGTGCCAGTAGTTTACTAGCGGGGGACTACGAGCAGTACTTC.